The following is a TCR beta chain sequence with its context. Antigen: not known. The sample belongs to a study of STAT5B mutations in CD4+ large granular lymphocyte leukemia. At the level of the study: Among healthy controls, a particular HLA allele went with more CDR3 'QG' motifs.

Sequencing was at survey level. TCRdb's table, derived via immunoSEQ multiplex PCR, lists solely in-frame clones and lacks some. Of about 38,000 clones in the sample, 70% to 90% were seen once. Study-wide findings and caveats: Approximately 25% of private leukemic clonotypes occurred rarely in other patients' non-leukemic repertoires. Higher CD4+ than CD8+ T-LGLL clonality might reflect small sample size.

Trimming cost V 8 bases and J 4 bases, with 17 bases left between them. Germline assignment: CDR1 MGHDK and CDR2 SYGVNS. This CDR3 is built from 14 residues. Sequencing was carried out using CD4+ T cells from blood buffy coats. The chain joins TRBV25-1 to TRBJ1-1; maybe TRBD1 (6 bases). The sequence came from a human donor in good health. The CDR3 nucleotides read TGTGCCAGCGGCCCCGGGGGGCGGGGCACTGAAGCTTTCTTT. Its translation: CASGPGGRGTEAFF. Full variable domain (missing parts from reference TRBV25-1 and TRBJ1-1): EADIYQTPRYLVIGTGKKITLECSQTMGHDKMYWYQQDPGMELHLIHYSYGVNSTEKGDLSSESTVSRIRTEHFPLTLESARPSHTSQYLCASGPGGRGTEAFFGQGTRLTVV.